What follows are 16 T cell receptor beta chains derived from one specimen sequenced in a study of CD8 T cells in ankylosing spondylitis. Study-wide results and caveats: Among TCR beta sequences, a motif of eight highly homologous variants appeared characteristic of ankylosing spondylitis blood.

TCRdb reanalysed the 5' RACE reads using MiXCR and keeps one entry per CDR3 protein. Here the sample spans 470,000 or so distinct CDR3 sequences, roughly 26% being singletons. Which antigens these TCRs recognize remains unknown. What was sequenced was blood, either unsorted or a sorted T cell fraction (not recorded which). The receptors derive from a male donor with ankylosing spondylitis.

This clonotype was recorded a few times. J is TRBJ2-5 and V is TRBV29-1, with D possibly being TRBD1 (6 bases). The CDR3 length is 13 residues. In germline, CDR1 is SQVTM, CDR2 ANQGSEA. Trimming took 6 bases from V and 4 from J, leaving 15 bases between them. The CDR3 is CSVGQGPGETQYF. CDR3 bases: TGCAGCGTAGGGCAGGGGCCTGGAGAGACCCAGTACTTC.

The rearrangement joins TRBV12-3 or TRBV12-4 to TRBJ2-5; 7 nucleotides agree with TRBD1. The CDR3 covers 14 residues. With 5 bases clipped from V and 5 bases from J, the junction kept 8 bases outside the gene matches. The CDR3 region is CASSPTGVRETQYF. CDR3 nucleotide sequence: TGTGCCAGCAGTCCTACAGGGGTACGGGAGACCCAGTACTTC.

This chain joins TRBV20-1 and TRBJ1-2; D not resolved. Trimming pared 3 bases from V and 5 bases from J, leaving 16 bases between. The V gene's germline CDR1 is DFQATT and CDR2 SNEGSKA (reference sequence). The CDR3 is 14 residues long. The CDR3 sequence is CSARVQPIGYGYTF. The DNA for the CDR3 is TGCAGTGCTAGGGTGCAGCCAATTGGGTATGGCTACACCTTC.

The sample holds a few counts of this clonotype. A much more abundant neighbour one base away suggests this may be a read error. V usage is TRBV3-1 and J usage is TRBJ1-5, with D hard to call. This CDR3 is 15 amino acids long. Germline V gene data show CDR1 as LGHDT and CDR2 as YNNKEL (reference sequence). The CDR3 DNA sequence: TGTGCCGGCAGCCAGAGGCCAACAAATGTCCAGCCCCAGCATTTT. This gives the protein CAGSQRPTNVQPQHF. The whole variable domain, filled in from reference TRBV3-1 and TRBJ1-5, reads DTAVSQTPKYLVTQMGNDKSIKCEQNLGHDTMYWYKQDSKKFLKIMFSYNNKELIINETVPNRFSPKSPDKAHLNLHINSLELGDSAVYFCAGSQRPTNVQPQHFGDGTRLSIL.

This clonotype was picked up a small number of times. The chain employs TRBV7-9 and TRBJ2-7; no firm D call. The V gene's germline CDR1 is SEHNR and CDR2 FQNEAQ (reference sequence). The CDR3 covers 15 residues. Trimming left V 5 bases short and J 2 bases short, with 16 bases between. The CDR3 DNA sequence: TGTGCCAGCAGCCCGATAGGGCTACTTACCTACGAGCAGTACTTC. This codes for CASSPIGLLTYEQYF. Filled out from reference TRBV7-9 and TRBJ2-7, the complete variable domain reads DTGVSQNPRHKITKRGQNVTFRCDPISEHNRLYWYRQTLGQGPEFLTYFQNEAQLEKSRLLSDRFSAERPKGSFSTLEIQRTEQGDSAMYLCASSPIGLLTYEQYFGPGTRLTVT.

There are a few counts of this clonotype. The rearrangement links TRBV18 to TRBJ2-1; TRBD2 aligns across 7 bases. The germline V gene has CDR1 KGHSH and CDR2 LQKENI. The CDR3 spans 15 residues. V trimming: 6 bases; J trimming: 3 bases; junction bases outside the gene matches: 8. CDR3: CASSPYGTNYNEQFF. DNA for the CDR3: TGTGCCAGCTCCCCTTACGGGACTAACTACAATGAGCAGTTCTTC.

This clonotype has a single count. The V and J genes are TRBV6-1 and TRBJ2-1; unclear D gene. With 4 bases removed from V and 4 bases from J, the gap between germline ends came to 5 bases. Per the germline V gene, CDR1 is MNHNS and CDR2 is SASEGT. The CDR3 is 12 residues long. The CDR3 loop reads CASSVYYNEQFF. CDR3 nucleotides: TGTGCCAGCAGTGTTTATTACAATGAGCAGTTCTTC.

The rearrangement uses TRBV11-3 and TRBJ2-1; TRBD2 matches 7 bases. CDR3 size: 16 residues. CDR1 is SGHNT, CDR2 YENEEA, per germline. V shed 2 bases and J 4 bases; nucleotides not matched to a gene: 8. The CDR3 nucleotides read TGTGCCAGCAGCTTAAGCGGGACCCTACTTTACAATGAGCAGTTCTTC. Translated: CASSLSGTLLYNEQFF.

This clonotype was recorded a few times. This chain uses TRBV28 with TRBJ2-4, with 9 bases that match TRBD1. Germline V gives CDR1 MDHEN, CDR2 SYDVKM. The CDR3 sequence is 14 residues long. The V and J ends lost 4 bases and 4 bases, in that order; junction bases with no gene match: 2. The CDR3 sequence: CASSSGQGKNIQYF. CDR3 in DNA: TGTGCCAGCAGTTCGGGACAGGGTAAAAACATTCAGTACTTC.

This clonotype was counted a few times. The chain joins TRBV20-1 to TRBJ1-2, with 9 bases that match TRBD1. With 2 bases clipped from V and 3 bases from J, the junction kept 7 bases outside the gene matches. The CDR3 length is 15 residues. The germline CDR1 and CDR2 sequences are DFQATT and SNEGSKA (reference sequence). The CDR3 reads CSARSGGQGDYGYTF. The CDR3 DNA follows: TGCAGTGCTAGATCCGGGGGACAGGGCGACTATGGCTACACCTTC.

The V and J genes are TRBV11-3 and TRBJ2-5; D perhaps matches TRBD1 (5 bases). The CDR3 length is 15 residues. Trimming shortened V by 0 bases and J by 1 base, and 9 bases separated the two germline ends. Germline V gene sequence: CDR1 SGHNT, CDR2 YENEEA. This CDR3 reads CASSLDGAGQETQYF. The CDR3 DNA reads as TGTGCCAGCAGCTTAGATGGGGCAGGCCAAGAGACCCAGTACTTC.

The J gene is TRBJ2-5, the V gene TRBV5-1; a possible D gene is TRBD1 (6 bases). The CDR3 is made up of 15 amino acids. Germline loops: CDR1 SGHRS, CDR2 YFSETQ. The germline V and J ends were trimmed by 4 bases and 4 bases, with 17 bases remaining between them. Written as DNA, the CDR3 is TGCGCCAGCAGCGCGGACAGTGGCTCCGGAGAGACCCAGTACTTC. Translating gives CASSADSGSGETQYF.

This chain links TRBV21-1 with TRBJ2-7; TRBD1, the D gene given by the table, was not confirmed from the DNA. TRBV21-1 is annotated as a pseudogene. The CDR3 is 16 amino acids. The chain's CDR3 is CASSRTQGDEDYEQYV. CDR3 in DNA: TGTGCCAGCAGCAGGACACAGGGGGACGAAGACTACGAGCAGTACGTC.

This clonotype was found a few times. V gene TRBV20-1 combines with J gene TRBJ1-5; D gene unclear. Trimming stripped 6 bases from V and 1 base from J, with 10 bases between. This CDR3 comprises 13 residues. CDR1 is DFQATT, CDR2 SNEGSKA, per germline (reference sequence). CDR3 in amino acids: CSALRGSNQPQHF. CDR3 nucleotide sequence: TGCAGTGCCCTGCGGGGAAGCAATCAGCCCCAGCATTTT.

V is TRBV7-2 and J is TRBJ1-5; D remains unclear. This CDR3 has 15 amino acids. The ends were cut back, 0 bases at V and 2 bases at J, with 8 bases in the middle. Germline V CDR1 and CDR2: SGHTA, FQGNSA. CDR3 residues: CASSLAAGGNQPQHF. The CDR3 DNA reads as TGTGCCAGCAGCTTAGCGGCTGGGGGCAATCAGCCCCAGCATTTT.

This chain links TRBV6-1 with TRBJ2-1, with D perhaps matching TRBD1 (6 bases). Germline-derived CDR1 and CDR2 are MNHNS and SASEGT. Trimming pared 1 base from V and 0 bases from J, leaving 10 bases between. This CDR3 has 16 amino acids. This CDR3 reads CASSEGKGDSYNEQFF. CDR3 bases: TGTGCCAGCAGTGAAGGGAAGGGGGACTCCTACAATGAGCAGTTCTTC.